Shown below are 21 T cell receptor beta chains from a single sample sequenced in a study of T-cell reconstitution after alpha-beta-depleted transplantation in children. Researchers prepared the TCRbeta library using unique molecular identifiers, the study reports. TCRdb re-called the PCR reads through MiXCR, storing one row per CDR3 protein. The sample contains around 300,000 distinct CDR3 sequences, approximately 10% of which appear only once. Sample: peripheral blood, taken 180 days after TCRalphabeta/CD19-depleted stem cell transplant. All receptors come from a male patient under 10 years old who had a stem cell transplant for chronic granulomatous disease, so the T cells may come from the graft donor.

This clonotype was seen many times. The gene calls are TRBV12-3 or TRBV12-4 and TRBJ2-1, with 7 bases matching TRBD1. Trimming cost V 5 bases and J 4 bases; bases outside gene matches: 5. This CDR3 has 14 residues. The CDR3 protein is CASSTTGYYNEQFF. CDR3 sequence (DNA): TGTGCCAGCAGTACGACAGGGTATTACAATGAGCAGTTCTTC.

The table lists this clonotype with many counts. J is TRBJ1-1 and V is TRBV15; 7 bases map to TRBD1. CDR3 length: 15 amino acids. With 6 bases clipped from V and 5 bases from J, the junction kept 12 bases outside the gene matches. The germline CDR1 and CDR2 sequences are LNHNV and YYDKDF (reference sequence). The CDR3 DNA is TGTGCCACCAGTTTAAAGGCGACAGGGTCAACTGAAGCTTTCTTT. The encoded protein is CATSLKATGSTEAFF.

This clonotype was recorded many times. The J gene is TRBJ2-1, the V gene TRBV20-1, with D maybe TRBD2 (5 bases). The V end was cut by 0 bases, the J end by 0 bases, with 9 bases between. The germline V gene has CDR1 DFQATT and CDR2 SNEGSKA (reference sequence). The CDR3 runs to 15 residues. Here the CDR3 reads CSARDERSSYNEQFF. CDR3 coding DNA: TGCAGTGCTAGAGATGAGCGGAGCTCCTACAATGAGCAGTTCTTC.

This clonotype was observed many times. The CDR3 protein is CSADTGGATQQYF. The CDR3 DNA follows: TGCAGTGCTGATACAGGGGGCGCGACACAGCAGTACTTC. The chain carries TRBV20-1 and TRBJ2-7, with 9 positions matching TRBD1. The CDR3 covers 13 residues. Germline V lookup: CDR1 DFQATT, CDR2 SNEGSKA (reference sequence). J was trimmed by 8 bases and V by 5 bases; bases with no gene match: 10.

There are many counts of this clonotype. The chain carries TRBV12-3 or TRBV12-4 and TRBJ2-7; 10 bases line up with TRBD1. After removal of 3 bases from V and 4 bases from J, the junction contained 3 bases not matched to a gene. CDR3 size: 14 residues. The chain's CDR3 is CASSFGTGVYEQYF. The CDR3, as DNA: TGTGCCAGCAGTTTTGGGACAGGGGTATACGAGCAGTACTTC.

As concerns this clonotype: With a much larger clone just one base away, this may be a read error. The chain links TRBV12-3 or TRBV12-4 to TRBJ2-7, with 8 bases lining up with TRBD2. The CDR3 runs to 17 residues. CDR3 sequence reads: CAISLGRVAGKPYEQYF. The CDR3 DNA reads TGTGCCATCAGTTTAGGAAGAGTAGCGGGAAAACCCTACGAGCAGTACTTC.

This clonotype appeared many times. The rearrangement links TRBV6-5 to TRBJ2-2; D gene unclear. Germline V gene lookup returns CDR1 MNHEY and CDR2 SVGAGI. The V end lost 0 bases, the J end lost 2 bases, and 10 bases lay between the germline ends. There are 16 residues in the CDR3. CDR3 region: CASSYSAGSNTGELFF. CDR3 nucleotides: TGTGCCAGCAGTTACTCAGCAGGCAGTAACACCGGGGAGCTGTTTTTT.

There are many counts of this clonotype. The chain couples TRBV9 to TRBJ2-2; 11 nucleotides agree with TRBD2. This CDR3 is built from 15 residues. Germline V CDR1 and CDR2: SGDLS, YYNGEE. J was trimmed by 6 bases and V by 2 bases; bases with no gene match: 3. DNA for the CDR3: TGTGCCAGCAGCGTTCTACTAGCGGGAGCCGGGGAGCTGTTTTTT. It codes for CASSVLLAGAGELFF.

This clonotype showed up many times. V gene TRBV13 combines with J gene TRBJ1-5, with D possibly being TRBD1 (6 bases). Germline CDR1 reads PRHDT; CDR2 reads FYEKMQ (reference sequence). V lost 3 bases and J 6 bases, leaving 12 bases between the germline ends. CDR3 length: 14 amino acids. For the CDR3, the DNA is TGTGCCAGCAGCTTGCAGGGGAGGGGTCAGCCCCAGCATTTT. It codes for CASSLQGRGQPQHF.

This clonotype was detected many times. The genes are TRBV3-1 and TRBJ1-5; unclear D gene. The V end was cut by 3 bases, the J end by 4 bases, with 7 bases between. Germline CDR1 and CDR2: LGHDT and YNNKEL (reference sequence). The CDR3 length is 13 residues. In DNA form, the CDR3 reads TGTGCCAGCAGCCAGGGAGTAAATCAGCCCCAGCATTTT. Protein: CASSQGVNQPQHF.

This clonotype was recorded many times. The chain couples TRBV29-1 to TRBJ2-5; TRBD2 might be the D (6 bases). Looked up from germline, CDR1 is SQVTM and CDR2 is ANQGSEA. The CDR3 runs 12 residues. The ends were cut back, 6 bases at V and 4 bases at J, with 12 bases in the middle. The CDR3 loop reads CSVDQGGETQYF. CDR3 nucleotides: TGCAGCGTGGACCAGGGAGGAGAGACCCAGTACTTC.

V and J are TRBV25-1 and TRBJ2-7, with TRBD1 identical over 7 bases. Germline CDR1 is MGHDK and CDR2 is SYGVNS. With V trimmed by 5 bases and J by 1 base, 5 bases remained unmatched. This CDR3 comprises 14 residues. CDR3 in DNA: TGTGCCAGCAGTCAAAACAGGGGATCCTACGAGCAGTACTTC. Residues: CASSQNRGSYEQYF.

This clonotype was seen only once. A much larger clonotype is one base distant, so this may be a read error. The chain has TRBV5-1 and TRBJ2-1; 9 nucleotides agree with TRBD1. Germline CDR1 SGHRS, CDR2 YFSETQ. The CDR3 runs 16 residues. The CDR3 loop reads CASSLGGTGTYDEQFF. CDR3 DNA: TGCGCCAGCAGCTTGGGGGGGACAGGGACCTACGATGAGCAGTTCTTC.

This clonotype was recorded at least ten times. The chain uses TRBV5-1 and TRBJ2-7; the match to TRBD1 covers 7 bases. This CDR3 region has 18 residues. Trimming took 1 base from V and 0 from J; bases not matched to a gene: 13. Germline V gene data show CDR1 as SGHRS and CDR2 as YFSETQ. The DNA for the CDR3 is TGCGCCAGCAGCTTGAGGGGGCCTACATCGACAAGCTCCTACGAGCAGTACTTC. Its protein is CASSLRGPTSTSSYEQYF.

This clonotype was observed many times. The chain uses TRBV7-3 and TRBJ2-1; 8 nucleotides align to TRBD2. Germline loops: CDR1 SGHTA, CDR2 FQGTGA. V trimming: 8 bases; J trimming: 9 bases; junction bases outside the gene matches: 18. The CDR3 extends over 16 amino acids. The CDR3 loop is CASPTTGGLNVSEQFF. The CDR3 DNA reads as TGTGCCAGCCCAACAACGGGAGGGCTGAATGTGAGTGAGCAGTTCTTC.

This clonotype appeared a few times. This sequence joins TRBV5-1 and TRBJ2-5; 7 bases agree with TRBD1. This CDR3 contains 15 residues. Germline values: CDR1 SGHRS, CDR2 YFSETQ. Trimming at V came to 0 bases and at J to 5 bases, leaving 7 bases not matched to a gene. CDR3 protein: CASSLDRGAVETQYF. The DNA of the CDR3 is TGCGCCAGCAGCTTGGACAGGGGCGCAGTGGAGACCCAGTACTTC.

This clonotype was observed many times. The rearrangement links TRBV5-1 to TRBJ2-7, with D perhaps TRBD1 or TRBD2 (5 bases each). The CDR3 is made up of 15 amino acids. The germline CDR1 and CDR2 sequences are SGHRS and YFSETQ. V was cut by 0 bases and J by 1 base, with 11 bases left in between. CDR3 sequence: CASSLVGDLSYEQYF. CDR3 nucleotides: TGCGCCAGCAGCTTGGTGGGGGACCTTTCCTACGAGCAGTACTTC.

There are many counts of this clonotype. The chain recombines TRBV5-1 with TRBJ2-3, with TRBD2 matching over 10 bases. The CDR3 totals 16 residues. V lost 1 base and J lost 6; bases outside the gene matches: 8. Germline loops: CDR1 SGHRS, CDR2 YFSETQ. The CDR3 spells CASSLQPGLATDTQYF. Written as DNA, the CDR3 is TGCGCCAGCAGCTTGCAACCGGGACTAGCGACCGATACGCAGTATTTT.

This clonotype came up once. Given a much more abundant clone one base away, this may be a read error. The conserved closing phenylalanine or tryptophan is absent in this CDR3, likely reflecting a read error. J is TRBJ2-1 and V is TRBV5-1; 9 bases map to TRBD2. Trimming took 1 base from V and 7 from J; bases not matched to a gene: 9. This CDR3 has 16 amino acids. Germline loops: CDR1 SGHRS, CDR2 YFSETQ. The CDR3 reads CASSLMGAGGVNEQFV. DNA for the CDR3: TGCGCCAGCAGCTTGATGGGGGCGGGAGGGGTTAATGAGCAGTTCGTC.

This clonotype was found many times. The genes are TRBV19 and TRBJ2-6, with TRBD2 matching over 8 bases. V lost 5 bases and J lost 4; bases outside the gene matches: 16. This CDR3 comprises 19 residues. The germline V gene has CDR1 LNHDA and CDR2 SQIVND (reference sequence). The CDR3 is CASSDRASGLGGGANVLTF. As DNA, the CDR3 is TGTGCCAGTAGTGATCGGGCTAGCGGGCTTGGTGGCGGGGCCAACGTCCTGACTTTC. The full variable domain, completed using reference TRBV19 and TRBJ2-6, is DGGITQSPKYLFRKEGQNVTLSCEQNLNHDAMYWYRQDPGQGLRLIYYSQIVNDFQKGDIAEGYSVSREKKESFPLTVTSAQKNPTAFYLCASSDRASGLGGGANVLTFGAGSRLTVL.

As concerns this clonotype: A read error may be the cause here, since a much bigger clone is one base away. The rearrangement links TRBV7-9 to TRBJ1-5, with a tentative D call TRBD1 (5 bases). The germline V gene has CDR1 SEHNR and CDR2 FQNEAQ (reference sequence). Trimming took 5 bases from V and 1 from J, leaving 12 bases between them. The CDR3 extends over 15 amino acids. The CDR3 coding sequence is TGTGCCAGCAGCCACGCGGGGGGAAGCAATCAGCCCCAGCATTTT. Translated: CASSHAGGSNQPQHF. Drawing the rest from reference TRBV7-9 and TRBJ1-5, the complete variable domain is DTGVSQNPRHKITKRGQNVTFRCDPISEHNRLYWYRQTLGQGPEFLTYFQNEAQLEKSRLLSDRFSAERPKGSFSTLEIQRTEQGDSAMYLCASSHAGGSNQPQHFGDGTRLSIL.